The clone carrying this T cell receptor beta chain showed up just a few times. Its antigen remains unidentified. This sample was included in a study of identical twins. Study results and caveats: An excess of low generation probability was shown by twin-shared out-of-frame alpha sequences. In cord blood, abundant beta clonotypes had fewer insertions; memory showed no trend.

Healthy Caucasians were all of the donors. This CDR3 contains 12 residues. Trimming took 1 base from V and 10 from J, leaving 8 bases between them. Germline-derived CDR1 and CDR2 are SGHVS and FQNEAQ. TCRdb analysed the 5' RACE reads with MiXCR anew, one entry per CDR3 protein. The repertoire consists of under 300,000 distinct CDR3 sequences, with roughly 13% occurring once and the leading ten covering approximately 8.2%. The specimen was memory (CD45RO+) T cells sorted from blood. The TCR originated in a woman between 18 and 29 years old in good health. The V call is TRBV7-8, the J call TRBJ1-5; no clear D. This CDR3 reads CASSLGPSPQHF. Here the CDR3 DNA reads TGTGCCAGCAGCTTAGGCCCCAGTCCCCAGCATTTT.